This entry is about one T cell receptor (beta chain). Germline V gene sequence: CDR1 LGHDT, CDR2 YNNKEL (reference sequence). The CDR3 has 17 amino acids. V shed 2 bases and J shed 1 base, with 14 bases lying between them. TCRdb reanalysed the RT-PCR reads using MiXCR and keeps one entry per CDR3 protein. This table holds about 680,000 distinct CDR3 sequences, approximately 15% found once. Source material: memory CD4+ T cells from blood. The sequence came from a female donor in good health, serving as a healthy control. This chain connects TRBV3-1 to TRBJ2-2, with D perhaps matching TRBD2 (6 bases). The CDR3 sequence is CASSQPQGLENTGELFF. CDR3 bases: TGTGCCAGCAGCCAACCCCAGGGACTCGAGAACACCGGGGAGCTGTTTTTT.